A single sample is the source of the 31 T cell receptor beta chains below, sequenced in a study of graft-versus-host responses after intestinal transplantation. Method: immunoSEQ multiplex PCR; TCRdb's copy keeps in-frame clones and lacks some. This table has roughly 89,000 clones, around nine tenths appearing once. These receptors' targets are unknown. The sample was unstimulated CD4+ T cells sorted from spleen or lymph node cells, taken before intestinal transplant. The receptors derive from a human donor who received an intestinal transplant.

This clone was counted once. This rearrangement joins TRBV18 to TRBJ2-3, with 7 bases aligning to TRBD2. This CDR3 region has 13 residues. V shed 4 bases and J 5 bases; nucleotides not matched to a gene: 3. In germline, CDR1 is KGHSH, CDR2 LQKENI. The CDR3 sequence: CASSLGLVDTQYF. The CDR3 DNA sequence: TGTGCCAGCTCACTCGGACTAGTAGATACGCAGTATTTT.

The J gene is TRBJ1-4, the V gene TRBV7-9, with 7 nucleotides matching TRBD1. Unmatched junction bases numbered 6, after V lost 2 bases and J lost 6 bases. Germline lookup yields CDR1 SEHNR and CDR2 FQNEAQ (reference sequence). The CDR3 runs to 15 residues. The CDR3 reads CASSLTQGVYEKLFF. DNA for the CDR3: TGTGCCAGCAGCTTAACGCAGGGGGTCTATGAAAAACTGTTTTTT.

For the CDR3, the DNA is TGTGCCAGCAGCCCCGGAGCATCATTGGGAGAGACCCAGTACTTC. Its protein product is CASSPGASLGETQYF. The chain recombines TRBV11-3 with TRBJ2-5; D unresolved. Germline CDR1 reads SGHNT; CDR2 reads YENEEA. The length of the CDR3 is 15 residues. V was clipped by 5 bases and J by 4 bases, with 17 bases between them. Full variable domain (rest looked up from reference TRBV11-3 and TRBJ2-5): EAGVVQSPRYKIIEKKQPVAFWCNPISGHNTLYWYLQNLGQGPELLIRYENEEAVDDSQLPKDRFSAERLKGVDSTLKIQPAELGDSAVYLCASSPGASLGETQYFGPGTRLLVL.

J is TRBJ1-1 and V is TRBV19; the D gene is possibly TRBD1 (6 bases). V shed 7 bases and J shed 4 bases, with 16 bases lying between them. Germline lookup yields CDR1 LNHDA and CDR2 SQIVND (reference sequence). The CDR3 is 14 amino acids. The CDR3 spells CASTSRGLITEAFF. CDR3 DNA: TGTGCCAGTACCTCCAGGGGCTTGATCACTGAAGCTTTCTTT.

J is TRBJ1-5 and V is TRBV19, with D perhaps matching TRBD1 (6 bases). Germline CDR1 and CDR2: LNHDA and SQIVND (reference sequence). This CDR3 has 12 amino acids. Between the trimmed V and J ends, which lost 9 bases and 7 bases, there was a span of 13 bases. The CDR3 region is CASGQPPQPQHF. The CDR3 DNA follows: TGTGCCAGCGGACAGCCCCCGCAGCCCCAGCATTTT.

The CDR3 DNA reads as TGTGCCAGCAGTTCAACAGGGGGTGGGTTCAATGAGCAGTTCTTC. It translates to CASSSTGGGFNEQFF. The chain is built from TRBV5-4 and TRBJ2-1, with TRBD1 matching over 8 bases. The CDR3 totals 15 residues. After removal of 5 bases from V and 6 bases from J, the junction contained 10 bases not matched to a gene. CDR1 is SGHNT and CDR2 is YYREEE in the germline V gene (reference sequence).

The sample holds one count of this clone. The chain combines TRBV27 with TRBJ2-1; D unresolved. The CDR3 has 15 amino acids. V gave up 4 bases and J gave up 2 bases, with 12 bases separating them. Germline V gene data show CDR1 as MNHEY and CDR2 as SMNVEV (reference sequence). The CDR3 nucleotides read TGTGCCAGCAGTTCATCTACAGCCCCCTACAATGAGCAGTTCTTC. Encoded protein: CASSSSTAPYNEQFF.

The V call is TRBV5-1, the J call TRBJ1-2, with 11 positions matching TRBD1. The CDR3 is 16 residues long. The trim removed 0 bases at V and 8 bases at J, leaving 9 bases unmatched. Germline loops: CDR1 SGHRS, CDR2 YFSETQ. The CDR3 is CASSLVSGQGAQGYTF. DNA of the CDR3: TGCGCCAGCAGCTTGGTTTCCGGACAGGGGGCGCAGGGCTACACCTTC.

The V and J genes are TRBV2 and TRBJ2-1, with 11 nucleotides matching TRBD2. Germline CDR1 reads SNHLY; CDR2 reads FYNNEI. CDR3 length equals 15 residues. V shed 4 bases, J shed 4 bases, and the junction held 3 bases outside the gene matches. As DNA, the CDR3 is TGTGCCAGCAGTGTTCGGACTAGCGGGTACAATGAGCAGTTCTTC. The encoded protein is CASSVRTSGYNEQFF.

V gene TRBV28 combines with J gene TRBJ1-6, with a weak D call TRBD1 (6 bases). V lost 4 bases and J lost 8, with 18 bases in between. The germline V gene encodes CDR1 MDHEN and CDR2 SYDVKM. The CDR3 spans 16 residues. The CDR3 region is CASSWVPQGLDSPLHF. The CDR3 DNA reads TGTGCCAGCAGTTGGGTCCCACAGGGTTTGGATTCACCCCTCCACTTT.

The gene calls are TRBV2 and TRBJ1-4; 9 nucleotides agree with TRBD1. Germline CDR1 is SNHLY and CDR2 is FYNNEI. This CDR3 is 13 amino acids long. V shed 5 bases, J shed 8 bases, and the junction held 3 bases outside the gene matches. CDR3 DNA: TGTGCCAGCAGTCGACAGGGGGGGGAAAAACTGTTTTTT. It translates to CASSRQGGEKLFF. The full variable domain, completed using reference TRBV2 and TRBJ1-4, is EPEVTQTPSHQVTQMGQEVILRCVPISNHLYFYWYRQILGQKVEFLVSFYNNEISEKSEIFDDQFSVERPDGSNFTLKIRSTKLEDSAMYFCASSRQGGEKLFFGSGTQLSVL.

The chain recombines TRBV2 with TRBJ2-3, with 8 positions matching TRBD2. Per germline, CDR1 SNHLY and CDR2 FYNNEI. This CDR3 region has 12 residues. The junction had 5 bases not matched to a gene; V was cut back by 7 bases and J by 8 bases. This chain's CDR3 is CASTFGGATQYF. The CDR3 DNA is TGTGCCAGCACCTTCGGGGGGGCTACGCAGTATTTT.

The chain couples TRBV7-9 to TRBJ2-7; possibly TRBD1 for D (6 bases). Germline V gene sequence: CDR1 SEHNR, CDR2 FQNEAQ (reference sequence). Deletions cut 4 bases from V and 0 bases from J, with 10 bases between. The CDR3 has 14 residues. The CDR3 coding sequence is TGTGCCAGCAGCTCACAGGACAGCTCCTACGAGCAGTACTTC. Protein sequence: CASSSQDSSYEQYF.

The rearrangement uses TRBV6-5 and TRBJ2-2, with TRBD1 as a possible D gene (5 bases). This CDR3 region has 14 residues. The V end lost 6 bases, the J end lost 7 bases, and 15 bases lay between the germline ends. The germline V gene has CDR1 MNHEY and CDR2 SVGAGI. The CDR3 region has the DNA TGTGCCAGCAGAAGACAGAGCGATATCGGGGAGCTGTTTTTT. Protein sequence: CASRRQSDIGELFF.

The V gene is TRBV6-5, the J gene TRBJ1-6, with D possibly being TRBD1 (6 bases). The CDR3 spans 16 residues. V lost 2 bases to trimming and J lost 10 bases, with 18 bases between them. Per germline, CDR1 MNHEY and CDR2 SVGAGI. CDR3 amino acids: CASSYRSSGVGSPLHF. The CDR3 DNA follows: TGTGCCAGCAGTTACAGGTCCTCAGGGGTGGGCTCACCCCTCCACTTT.

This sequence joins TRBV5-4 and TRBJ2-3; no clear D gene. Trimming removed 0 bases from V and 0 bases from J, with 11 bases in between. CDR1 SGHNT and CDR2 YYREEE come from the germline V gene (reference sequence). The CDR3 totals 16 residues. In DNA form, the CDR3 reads TGTGCCAGCAGCTTGGATCCTACCGCAAGCACAGATACGCAGTATTTT. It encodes CASSLDPTASTDTQYF.

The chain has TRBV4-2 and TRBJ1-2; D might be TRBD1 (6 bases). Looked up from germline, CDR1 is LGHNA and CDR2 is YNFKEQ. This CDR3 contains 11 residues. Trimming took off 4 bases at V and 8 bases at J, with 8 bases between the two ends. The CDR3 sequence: CASSPGDGYTF. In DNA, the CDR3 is TGTGCCAGCAGCCCAGGGGACGGCTACACCTTC.

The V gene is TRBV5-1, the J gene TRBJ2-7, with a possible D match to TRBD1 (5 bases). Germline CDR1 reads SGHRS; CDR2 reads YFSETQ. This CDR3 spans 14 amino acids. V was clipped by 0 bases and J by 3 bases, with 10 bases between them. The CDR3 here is CASSLVAGNYEQYF. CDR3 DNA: TGCGCCAGCAGCTTGGTCGCAGGGAACTACGAGCAGTACTTC. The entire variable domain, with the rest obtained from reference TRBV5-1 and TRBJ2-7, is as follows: KAGVTQTPRYLIKTRGQQVTLSCSPISGHRSVSWYQQTPGQGLQFLFEYFSETQRNKGNFPGRFSGRQFSNSRSEMNVSTLELGDSALYLCASSLVAGNYEQYFGPGTRLTVT.

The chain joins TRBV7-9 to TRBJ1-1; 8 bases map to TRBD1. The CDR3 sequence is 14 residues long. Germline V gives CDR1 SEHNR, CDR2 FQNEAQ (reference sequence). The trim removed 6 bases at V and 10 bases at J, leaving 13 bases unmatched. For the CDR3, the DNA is TGTGCCAGCAGAAAAACGGACAGGGCAGAGGGAGCTTTCTTT. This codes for CASRKTDRAEGAFF.

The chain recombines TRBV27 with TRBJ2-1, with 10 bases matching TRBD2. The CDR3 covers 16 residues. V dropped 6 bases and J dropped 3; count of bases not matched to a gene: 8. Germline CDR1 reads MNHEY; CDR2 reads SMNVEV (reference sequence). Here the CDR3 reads CASRRSSGSLYNEQFF. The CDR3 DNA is TGTGCCAGCAGACGTTCTAGCGGGAGTCTCTACAATGAGCAGTTCTTC.

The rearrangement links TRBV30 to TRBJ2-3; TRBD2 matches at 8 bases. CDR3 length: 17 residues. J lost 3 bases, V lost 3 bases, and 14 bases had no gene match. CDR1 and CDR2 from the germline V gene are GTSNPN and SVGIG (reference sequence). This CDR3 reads CAWRGGQGGRWTDTQYF. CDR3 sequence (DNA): TGTGCCTGGAGGGGTGGCCAGGGCGGGAGGTGGACAGATACGCAGTATTTT.

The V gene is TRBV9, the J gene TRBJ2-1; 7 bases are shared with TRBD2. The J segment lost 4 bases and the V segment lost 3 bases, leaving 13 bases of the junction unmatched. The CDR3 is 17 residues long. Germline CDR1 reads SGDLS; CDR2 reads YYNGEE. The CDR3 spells CASSGIKQRGNYNEQFF. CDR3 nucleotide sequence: TGTGCCAGCAGCGGGATTAAGCAGCGGGGAAATTACAATGAGCAGTTCTTC.

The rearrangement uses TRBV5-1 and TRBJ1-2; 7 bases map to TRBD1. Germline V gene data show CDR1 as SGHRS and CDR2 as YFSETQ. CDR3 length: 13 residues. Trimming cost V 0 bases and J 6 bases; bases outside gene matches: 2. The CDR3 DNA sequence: TGCGCCAGCAGCTTGGAGGGGGCAAATGGCTACACCTTC. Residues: CASSLEGANGYTF.

This chain's CDR3 is CASSQTGYGYTF. In nucleotides, the CDR3 is TGTGCCAGCAGCCAGACAGGGTATGGCTACACCTTC. V usage is TRBV14 and J usage is TRBJ1-2; TRBD1 matches 7 bases. This CDR3 has 12 residues. CDR1 is SGHDN, CDR2 FVKESK, per germline. The junction had 0 bases not matched to a gene; V was cut back by 3 bases and J by 5 bases.

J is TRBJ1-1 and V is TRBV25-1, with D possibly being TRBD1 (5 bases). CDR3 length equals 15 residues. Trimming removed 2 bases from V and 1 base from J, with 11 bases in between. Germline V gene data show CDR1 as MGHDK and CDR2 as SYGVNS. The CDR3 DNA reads TGTGCCAGCAGTGAACCCTCCCAGGGGAACACTGAAGCTTTCTTT. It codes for CASSEPSQGNTEAFF.

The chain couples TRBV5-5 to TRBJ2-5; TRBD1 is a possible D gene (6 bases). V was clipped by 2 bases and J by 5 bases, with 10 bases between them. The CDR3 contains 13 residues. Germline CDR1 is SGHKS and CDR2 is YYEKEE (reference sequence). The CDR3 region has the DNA TGTGCCAGCAGCTTTCCAGGGGAGGAGACCCAGTACTTC. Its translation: CASSFPGEETQYF.

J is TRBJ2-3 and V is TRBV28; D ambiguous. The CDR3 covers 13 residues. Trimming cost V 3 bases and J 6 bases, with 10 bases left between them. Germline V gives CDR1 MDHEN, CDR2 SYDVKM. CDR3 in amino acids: CASSFRAWDTQYF. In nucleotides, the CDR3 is TGTGCCAGCAGTTTCCGAGCTTGGGATACGCAGTATTTT.

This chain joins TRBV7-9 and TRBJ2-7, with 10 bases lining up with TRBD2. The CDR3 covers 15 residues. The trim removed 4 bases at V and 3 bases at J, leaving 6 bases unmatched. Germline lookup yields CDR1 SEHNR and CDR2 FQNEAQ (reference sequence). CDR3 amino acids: CASSSNIAGGYEQYF. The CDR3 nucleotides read TGTGCCAGCAGCTCGAATATAGCGGGGGGCTACGAGCAGTACTTC.

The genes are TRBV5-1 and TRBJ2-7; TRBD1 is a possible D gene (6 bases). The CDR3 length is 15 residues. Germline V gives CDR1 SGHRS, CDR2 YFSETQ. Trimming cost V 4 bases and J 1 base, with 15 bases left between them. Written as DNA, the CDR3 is TGCGCCAGCAGCATCCGACAGGAGATATCCTACGAGCAGTACTTC. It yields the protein CASSIRQEISYEQYF.

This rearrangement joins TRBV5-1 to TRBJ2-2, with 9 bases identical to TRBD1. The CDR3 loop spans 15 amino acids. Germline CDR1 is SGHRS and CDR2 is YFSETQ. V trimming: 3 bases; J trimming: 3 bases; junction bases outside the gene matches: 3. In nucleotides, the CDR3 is TGCGCCAGCAGCTCAAGGACAGGGGACACCGGGGAGCTGTTTTTT. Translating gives CASSSRTGDTGELFF.

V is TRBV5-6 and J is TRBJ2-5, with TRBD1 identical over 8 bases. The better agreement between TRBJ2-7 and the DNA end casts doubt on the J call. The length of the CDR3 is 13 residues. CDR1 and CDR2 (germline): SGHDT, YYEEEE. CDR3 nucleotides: TGTGCCAGCAGCCTGGACAGGGTTTCCGAGCAGTACTTC. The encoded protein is CASSLDRVSEQYF.